The TCR beta chain under discussion was sequenced for a study of Graves' ophthalmopathy and Graves' hyperthyroidism. Regarding this clonotype: Its antigen is not identified.

Study observations and caveats: Blood samples also showed most expanded thyroid clonotypes exceeding 0.001 frequency.

The germline gives CDR1 MDHEN, CDR2 SYDVKM. V trimming: 7 bases; J trimming: 7 bases; junction bases outside the gene matches: 8. This CDR3 comprises 13 residues. Diagnosis relied on clinical symptoms, serum thyroxine, TRAb, thyroid ultrasound and orbital computed tomography. TCR beta CDR3 regions were amplified from RNA transcripts. The workflow started with a first-round RT-PCR run with HTBI primers and then moved on to a second-round multiplex PCR. Using its own MiXCR run on the multiplex PCR reads, TCRdb lists one record per CDR3 protein. In the table there are hundreds of thousands of distinct CDR3 sequences, roughly 20% of which are singletons.

This TCR was sampled from a woman aged 18 to 35 with stable Graves' hyperthyroidism. This rearrangement joins TRBV28 to TRBJ2-7, with 9 bases matching TRBD1. What was sequenced was peripheral blood. CDR3 residues: CASTDTGQGEQYF. DNA for the CDR3: TGTGCCAGCACCGATACAGGACAGGGGGAGCAGTACTTC.